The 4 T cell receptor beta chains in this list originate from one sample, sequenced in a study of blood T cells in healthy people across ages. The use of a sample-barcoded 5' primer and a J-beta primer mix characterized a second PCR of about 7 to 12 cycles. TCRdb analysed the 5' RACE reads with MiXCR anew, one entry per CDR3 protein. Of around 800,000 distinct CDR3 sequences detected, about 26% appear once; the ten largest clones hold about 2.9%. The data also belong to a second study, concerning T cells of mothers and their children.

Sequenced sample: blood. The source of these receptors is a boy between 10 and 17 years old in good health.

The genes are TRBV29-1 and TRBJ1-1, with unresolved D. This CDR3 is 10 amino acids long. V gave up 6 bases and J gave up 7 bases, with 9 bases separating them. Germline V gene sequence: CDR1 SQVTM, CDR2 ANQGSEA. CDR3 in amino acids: CSVEVYEAFF. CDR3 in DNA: TGCAGCGTCGAGGTATATGAAGCTTTCTTT.

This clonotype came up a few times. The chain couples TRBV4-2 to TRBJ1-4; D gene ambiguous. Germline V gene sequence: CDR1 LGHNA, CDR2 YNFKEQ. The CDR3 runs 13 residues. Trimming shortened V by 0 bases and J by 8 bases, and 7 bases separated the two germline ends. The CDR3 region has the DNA TGTGCCAGCAGCCAAGAGAATAAGGAAAAACTGTTTTTT. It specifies CASSQENKEKLFF.

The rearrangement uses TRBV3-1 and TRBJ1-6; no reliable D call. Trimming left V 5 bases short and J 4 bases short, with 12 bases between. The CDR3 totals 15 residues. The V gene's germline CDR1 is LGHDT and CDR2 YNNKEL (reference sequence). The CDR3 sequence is CASSYAAQYNSPLHF. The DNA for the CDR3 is TGTGCCAGCAGCTATGCTGCACAGTATAATTCACCCCTCCACTTT.

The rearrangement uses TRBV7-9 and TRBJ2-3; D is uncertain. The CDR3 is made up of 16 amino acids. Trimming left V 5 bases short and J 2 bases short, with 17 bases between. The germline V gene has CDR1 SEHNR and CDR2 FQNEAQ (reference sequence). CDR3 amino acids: CASSPPAARLTDTQYF. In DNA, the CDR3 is TGTGCCAGCAGCCCCCCCGCGGCTAGACTCACAGATACGCAGTATTTT.